One and the same sample provided the 20 T cell receptor beta chains below, sequenced in a study of yellow fever vaccine responses in identical twins. TCRdb analysed the RT-PCR reads with MiXCR anew, one entry per CDR3 protein. The sample includes nearly 11,000 distinct CDR3 sequences, around three quarters of them seen just once. The sequencing here drew on T cells from blood (PBMCs), unsorted or a sorted subset (not recorded which), taken before or after yellow fever vaccination (not recorded which). The receptors derive from a woman aged 18-29 years who received the yellow fever vaccine.

The chain employs TRBV15 and TRBJ1-2, with a tentative D call TRBD1 (5 bases). Germline V CDR1 and CDR2: LNHNV, YYDKDF (reference sequence). This CDR3 contains 17 residues. Trimming removed 2 bases from V and 0 bases from J, with 16 bases in between. The CDR3 here is CATSRPGTDRTNYGYTF. The CDR3 nucleotides are TGTGCCACCAGCAGACCCGGGACCGACAGAACTAACTATGGCTACACCTTC.

V usage is TRBV28 and J usage is TRBJ2-7; 7 bases are a match to TRBD1. After removal of 5 bases from V and 0 bases from J, the junction contained 10 bases not matched to a gene. CDR1 and CDR2 from the germline V gene are MDHEN and SYDVKM. The CDR3 is 16 amino acids. CDR3 DNA sequence: TGTGCCAGCAGTCCGGCGACAGGGACGAGCTCCTACGAGCAGTACGTC. It codes for CASSPATGTSSYEQYV.

The J gene is TRBJ2-2, the V gene TRBV12-3 or TRBV12-4; D is undetermined. The CDR3 contains 14 residues. V shed 1 base and J shed 4 bases, with 7 bases lying between them. The CDR3 DNA sequence: TGTGCCAGCAGTTTAGGGACGTCCACCGGGGAGCTGTTTTTT. It yields the protein CASSLGTSTGELFF.

This sequence joins TRBV2 and TRBJ2-1; D remains unclear. Trimming removed 5 bases from V and 7 bases from J, with 15 bases in between. The CDR3 runs 14 residues. The germline gives CDR1 SNHLY, CDR2 FYNNEI. In DNA, the CDR3 is TGTGCCAGCAGTTCTAGGGCCCCTAGGAATGAGCAGTTCTTC. Translated, it gives CASSSRAPRNEQFF.

This clonotype appeared once. V usage is TRBV13 and J usage is TRBJ1-1, with unresolved D. Germline lookup yields CDR1 PRHDT and CDR2 FYEKMQ (reference sequence). Trimming removed 4 bases at V and 10 bases at J, with 13 bases between. The CDR3 length is 12 residues. The chain's CDR3 is CASSSAPPRAFF. For the CDR3, the DNA is TGTGCCAGCAGCTCCGCCCCCCCCCGAGCTTTCTTT.

J is TRBJ2-7 and V is TRBV20-1; 9 nucleotides align to TRBD2. The V gene's germline CDR1 is DFQATT and CDR2 SNEGSKA (reference sequence). The CDR3 contains 13 residues. With 3 bases clipped from V and 7 bases from J, the junction kept 7 bases outside the gene matches. CDR3 in DNA: TGCAGTGCTAGTAATCTAGCGGGACGAGAGCAGTACTTC. Amino acid sequence: CSASNLAGREQYF.

The chain links TRBV2 to TRBJ1-2; 7 nucleotides line up with TRBD1. The ends lost 4 bases at V and 6 bases at J; junction bases unmatched: 5. Germline V gives CDR1 SNHLY, CDR2 FYNNEI. The CDR3 has 13 amino acids. This CDR3 is CASSARTGDGYTF. Written as DNA, the CDR3 is TGTGCCAGCAGTGCTAGGACAGGTGATGGCTACACCTTC. The full variable domain, rest sourced from reference TRBV2 and TRBJ1-2, is EPEVTQTPSHQVTQMGQEVILRCVPISNHLYFYWYRQILGQKVEFLVSFYNNEISEKSEIFDDQFSVERPDGSNFTLKIRSTKLEDSAMYFCASSARTGDGYTFGSGTRLTVV.

This chain connects TRBV5-1 to TRBJ2-1; perhaps TRBD1 as D (6 bases). Per the germline V gene, CDR1 is SGHRS and CDR2 is YFSETQ. CDR3 length: 14 residues. V was clipped by 0 bases and J by 10 bases, with 14 bases between them. CDR3 region: CASSLEGTGWEQFF. CDR3 nucleotides: TGCGCCAGCAGCTTGGAGGGTACAGGGTGGGAGCAGTTCTTC. The full variable domain, in which reference TRBV5-1 and TRBJ2-1 provide the parts outside the CDR3, is KAGVTQTPRYLIKTRGQQVTLSCSPISGHRSVSWYQQTPGQGLQFLFEYFSETQRNKGNFPGRFSGRQFSNSRSEMNVSTLELGDSALYLCASSLEGTGWEQFFGPGTRLTVL.

The V and J genes are TRBV5-1 and TRBJ2-5, with D perhaps TRBD1 or TRBD2 (5 bases each). The CDR3 totals 14 residues. Germline assignment: CDR1 SGHRS and CDR2 YFSETQ. Trimming pared 1 base from V and 4 bases from J, leaving 11 bases between. The CDR3 nucleotides are TGCGCCAGCAGCTTGTGGGGGTTGCTAGAGACCCAGTACTTC. This encodes CASSLWGLLETQYF.

This rearrangement joins TRBV18 to TRBJ2-1; D is ambiguous. Germline V gene lookup returns CDR1 KGHSH and CDR2 LQKENI. The CDR3 extends over 14 amino acids. The ends were cut back, 3 bases at V and 0 bases at J, with 6 bases in the middle. CDR3 DNA sequence: TGTGCCAGCTCACCGGTGAGCTCCTACAATGAGCAGTTCTTC. Protein product: CASSPVSSYNEQFF.

This sequence joins TRBV6-4 and TRBJ2-3; D possibly uses TRBD1 or TRBD2 (5 bases each). CDR3 size: 18 residues. Trimming cost V 0 bases and J 2 bases, with 18 bases left between them. Germline V gives CDR1 MRHNA, CDR2 SNTAGT. The CDR3 region has the DNA TGTGCCAGCAGTGACTCGTTGCGGGCTAACAGGCACACAGATACGCAGTATTTT. Its translation is CASSDSLRANRHTDTQYF.

This sequence joins TRBV19 and TRBJ2-5; 7 positions match TRBD1. The CDR3 is 13 residues long. CDR1 and CDR2 from the germline V gene are LNHDA and SQIVND (reference sequence). CDR3 sequence reads: CARFVGGKETQYF. The CDR3 coding sequence is TGTGCACGATTCGTAGGGGGCAAAGAGACCCAGTACTTC.

This clonotype was seen once. The genes are TRBV5-6 and TRBJ1-1, with D hard to call. V lost 0 bases and J lost 0, with 9 bases in between. The CDR3 sequence is 15 residues long. Germline V gene lookup returns CDR1 SGHDT and CDR2 YYEEEE. The CDR3 spells CASSLGFSLNTEAFF. The CDR3 nucleotides read TGTGCCAGCAGCTTGGGATTCAGCTTGAACACTGAAGCTTTCTTT.

This clonotype came up once. The chain is built from TRBV7-9 and TRBJ2-1; the D gene is possibly TRBD2 (6 bases). Per the germline V gene, CDR1 is SEHNR and CDR2 is FQNEAQ (reference sequence). This CDR3 has 15 residues. V was pared by 3 bases and J by 2 bases, with 11 bases between. The CDR3: CASSFRDSPYNEQFF. DNA of the CDR3: TGTGCCAGCAGCTTCCGGGACTCACCCTACAATGAGCAGTTCTTC.

This clonotype occurred a few times. The CDR3 protein is CATSPGWTEAFF. The CDR3 nucleotides are TGTGCCACCAGCCCCGGTTGGACTGAAGCTTTCTTT. The rearrangement joins TRBV15 to TRBJ1-1; no reliable D call. Per germline, CDR1 LNHNV and CDR2 YYDKDF (reference sequence). V was cut by 5 bases and J by 5 bases, with 9 bases left in between. There are 12 residues in the CDR3.

Written as DNA, the CDR3 is TGTGCCAGCAGCCCCACGGACCTTAATGAAAAACTGTTTTTT. Residues: CASSPTDLNEKLFF. The J gene is TRBJ1-4, the V gene TRBV11-1; D unresolved. The CDR3 extends over 14 amino acids. The ends were cut back, 5 bases at V and 4 bases at J, with 11 bases in the middle. The germline gives CDR1 SGHAT, CDR2 FQDESV (reference sequence).

V is TRBV6-2 or TRBV6-3 and J is TRBJ2-3; D perhaps matches TRBD2 (6 bases). With 2 bases removed from V and 6 bases from J, the gap between germline ends came to 21 bases. CDR1 MNHEY and CDR2 SVGEGT come from the germline V gene. The CDR3 is 17 amino acids. CDR3 in amino acids: CASSYGGTNGRRDTQYF. CDR3 sequence (DNA): TGTGCCAGCAGTTACGGCGGGACCAACGGGCGGAGGGATACGCAGTATTTT.

The V and J genes are TRBV5-4 and TRBJ2-3, with D uncertain. This CDR3 has 13 amino acids. Trimming took 1 base from V and 4 from J, leaving 7 bases between them. CDR1 and CDR2 (germline): SGHNT, YYREEE (reference sequence). The CDR3 loop reads CASSLRSADTQYF. For the CDR3, the DNA is TGTGCCAGCAGCTTGCGGTCGGCAGATACGCAGTATTTT.

The chain couples TRBV12-3 or TRBV12-4 to TRBJ1-1; D uncertain. The CDR3 loop spans 13 amino acids. The V end lost 3 bases, the J end lost 4 bases, and 9 bases lay between the germline ends. CDR3 sequence (DNA): TGTGCCAGCAGTTTCGATAGTAGCACTGAAGCTTTCTTT. This gives the protein CASSFDSSTEAFF.

The gene calls are TRBV20-1 and TRBJ2-1, with 13 bases fitting TRBD2. Germline values: CDR1 DFQATT, CDR2 SNEGSKA (reference sequence). This CDR3 region has 14 residues. Trimming removed 5 bases from V and 4 bases from J; junction bases left unmatched: 2. Here the CDR3 DNA reads TGCAGTGCTCAGACTAGCGGGGGGTACAATGAGCAGTTCTTC. Encoded protein: CSAQTSGGYNEQFF.